What follows is one T cell receptor beta chain and its context. TCRdb's table, derived via immunoSEQ multiplex PCR, lists solely in-frame clones and lacks some. Among some 150,000 clones listed, under 90% were seen once. These data belong to a study of blood T cell repertoires in COVID-19. Study-level information: PBMCs, B-cell-depleted T cells, or T cells were the source of the cDNA or gDNA that made up the material.

The receptor's source is a human donor in a cohort sampled during active COVID-19. The sample was peripheral blood.

CDR3 amino acids: CSGGQGLNTEAFF. DNA of the CDR3: TGCAGCGGCGGACAGGGGCTGAACACTGAAGCTTTCTTT. V usage is TRBV29-1 and J usage is TRBJ1-1; TRBD1 matches 9 bases. CDR3 length equals 13 residues. V shed 7 bases, J shed 0 bases, and the junction held 3 bases outside the gene matches. Germline V gene sequence: CDR1 SQVTM, CDR2 ANQGSEA. Based on the CDR3 plus reference TRBV29-1 and TRBJ1-1, the full variable domain is SAVISQKPSRDICQRGTSLTIQCQVDSQVTMMFWYRQQPGQSLTLIATANQGSEATYESGFVIDKFPISRPNLTFSTLTVSNMSPEDSSIYLCSGGQGLNTEAFFGQGTRLTVV.